This record covers a single T cell receptor beta chain. The data were taken from a study of blood T cell repertoires in COVID-19. Overall study context: Donors in the United States, Italy and Spain gave samples during acute or convalescent COVID-19.

TCRdb's copy holds only in-frame clones and misses some; the assay was immunoSEQ multiplex PCR. The data contain 60,000 or so clones, over 75% of them singletons. Trimming cost V 2 bases and J 5 bases; bases outside gene matches: 2. Germline V gives CDR1 SNHLY, CDR2 FYNNEI. The CDR3 covers 14 residues. This chain links TRBV2 with TRBJ2-1, with TRBD2 matching over 8 bases. This receptor was taken from an elderly woman with acute or convalescent COVID-19. Sequenced sample: peripheral blood. The CDR3 DNA reads as TGTGCCAGCAGTGAACGGGGGGGCCACAATGAGCAGTTCTTC. Translation gives CASSERGGHNEQFF. Drawing the rest from reference TRBV2 and TRBJ2-1, the complete variable domain is EPEVTQTPSHQVTQMGQEVILRCVPISNHLYFYWYRQILGQKVEFLVSFYNNEISEKSEIFDDQFSVERPDGSNFTLKIRSTKLEDSAMYFCASSERGGHNEQFFGPGTRLTVL.